These 23 T cell receptor beta chains were sequenced from one sample in a study of T cell repertoires in cytomegalovirus infection. No antigen has been assigned to these receptors. TCRdb redid the calling of the reads with MiXCR, one entry per CDR3 protein. The sample lists approximately 1,000,000 distinct CDR3 sequences, about a third occurring once. Material: cultured CD8+ T cells from PBMCs, obtained from culture after CMV antigen stimulation. Receptors originate from a human donor in good health (CMV status not recorded). Some clones in this sample may be carry-over from other donors' samples.

The J gene is TRBJ2-5, the V gene TRBV6-2 or TRBV6-3, with 7 positions matching TRBD1. The germline CDR1 and CDR2 sequences are MNHEY and SVGEGT. V shed 0 bases and J 2 bases; nucleotides not matched to a gene: 6. The CDR3 contains 16 residues. The CDR3, as DNA: TGTGCCAGCAGTTACTCGTCCAGGGGGTATCAAGAGACCCAGTACTTC. This gives the protein CASSYSSRGYQETQYF.

The CDR3 DNA is TGTGCTAGTAAAGGCGGATTCACAGATACGCAGTATTTT. Translating gives CASKGGFTDTQYF. This chain links TRBV12-5 with TRBJ2-3, with unresolved D. The germline V and J ends were trimmed by 8 bases and 2 bases, with 11 bases remaining between them. Germline assignment: CDR1 LGHNT and CDR2 FRNRAP. The CDR3 is 13 amino acids.

V gene TRBV4-1 combines with J gene TRBJ2-7; the match to TRBD1 covers 9 bases. The CDR3 covers 16 residues. V shed 2 bases, J shed 5 bases, and the junction held 10 bases outside the gene matches. Germline V gene data show CDR1 as MGHRA and CDR2 as YSYEKL. CDR3 sequence (DNA): TGCGCCAGCAGCCAATCCCCCGGGACAGGGATGCACGAGCAGTACTTC. This encodes CASSQSPGTGMHEQYF.

J is TRBJ2-2 and V is TRBV4-1, with D tentatively TRBD1 (5 bases). Between the trimmed V and J ends, which lost 0 bases and 4 bases, there was a span of 12 bases. This CDR3 has 16 amino acids. Germline V gives CDR1 MGHRA, CDR2 YSYEKL. CDR3 sequence reads: CASSQDVQGGTGELFF. The CDR3 DNA follows: TGCGCCAGCAGCCAAGATGTTCAGGGCGGCACCGGGGAGCTGTTTTTT.

This clonotype was picked up a small number of times. The rearrangement joins TRBV7-6 to TRBJ2-1, with D uncertain. The CDR3 has 12 amino acids. Germline lookup yields CDR1 SGHVS and CDR2 FNYEAQ. The V end was cut by 10 bases, the J end by 5 bases, with 12 bases between. DNA of the CDR3: TGTGCCACCCACCCGCGAGACAATGAGCAGTTCTTC. It codes for CATHPRDNEQFF.

This clonotype has just a few counts. The CDR3 is CASSSSGHPDGYTF. CDR3 nucleotide sequence: TGTGCCAGCAGCTCCTCTGGACACCCGGATGGCTACACCTTC. The chain links TRBV7-9 to TRBJ1-2, with D possibly matching TRBD1 (5 bases). Trimming stripped 4 bases from V and 6 bases from J, with 15 bases between. CDR3 length: 14 amino acids. Germline assignment: CDR1 SEHNR and CDR2 FQNEAQ (reference sequence).

This chain uses TRBV20-1 with TRBJ1-2; D remains unclear. Trimming stripped 8 bases from V and 8 bases from J, with 15 bases between. This CDR3 has 11 residues. Germline CDR1 and CDR2: DFQATT and SNEGSKA (reference sequence). Here the CDR3 reads CSPQTTPGYTF. In DNA, the CDR3 is TGCAGTCCTCAGACAACGCCGGGCTACACCTTC.

This chain joins TRBV6-2 or TRBV6-3 and TRBJ2-7; 8 nucleotides line up with TRBD1. V was clipped by 3 bases and J by 6 bases; unmatched bases: 10. The CDR3 totals 15 residues. The V gene's germline CDR1 is MNHEY and CDR2 SVGEGT. CDR3 coding DNA: TGTGCCAGCAGTTATCGTCCAGGGGGCCCTTCCGAGCAGTACGTC. Translating it yields CASSYRPGGPSEQYV.

This clonotype showed up many times. The chain joins TRBV7-2 to TRBJ2-4, with 9 bases fitting TRBD1. This CDR3 is built from 18 residues. In germline, CDR1 is SGHTA, CDR2 FQGNSA. V was pared by 0 bases and J by 2 bases, with 8 bases of the junction left unmatched. The CDR3 DNA reads as TGTGCCAGCAGCTTAGCGCTGGGACAGGGTTACCCCAAAAACATTCAGTACTTC. Translating gives CASSLALGQGYPKNIQYF.

This sequence joins TRBV6-1 and TRBJ2-1, with 8 bases aligning to TRBD1. Germline values: CDR1 MNHNS, CDR2 SASEGT. The CDR3 totals 16 residues. The V and J ends lost 5 bases and 10 bases, in that order; junction bases with no gene match: 16. In DNA, the CDR3 is TGTGCCAGCAGTCTTACTTATCCGGACAGGGAATCCGAGCAGTTCTTC. Translating gives CASSLTYPDRESEQFF.

J is TRBJ2-6 and V is TRBV7-9, with D possibly TRBD2 on 6 matching bases. V lost 2 bases and J 0 bases, leaving 14 bases between the germline ends. The CDR3 contains 18 residues. Germline V gene lookup returns CDR1 SEHNR and CDR2 FQNEAQ (reference sequence). The CDR3 reads CASSLTFGGNSGANVLTF. The CDR3 bases are TGTGCCAGCAGCTTAACTTTTGGGGGGAACTCTGGGGCCAACGTCCTGACTTTC.

The J gene is TRBJ1-2, the V gene TRBV29-1, with 8 nucleotides matching TRBD1. Per the germline V gene, CDR1 is SQVTM and CDR2 is ANQGSEA. V gave up 7 bases and J gave up 7 bases; unmatched junction bases: 8. This CDR3 is built from 12 residues. CDR3: CSAVTGEGGYTF. The CDR3 DNA is TGCAGCGCGGTGACAGGGGAGGGTGGCTACACCTTC.

The genes are TRBV25-1 and TRBJ1-6; tentative D call: TRBD1 (5 bases). The V end lost 3 bases, the J end lost 8 bases, and 11 bases lay between the germline ends. There are 14 residues in the CDR3. Germline V lookup: CDR1 MGHDK, CDR2 SYGVNS. The CDR3 sequence is CASSDGGLDSPLHF. CDR3 nucleotide sequence: TGTGCCAGCAGTGACGGGGGTTTGGATTCACCCCTCCACTTT.

The chain combines TRBV7-6 with TRBJ2-2, with TRBD2 identical over 10 bases. In germline, CDR1 is SGHVS, CDR2 FNYEAQ. The CDR3 is made up of 16 amino acids. The V segment lost 5 bases and the J segment 8 bases; nucleotides outside the gene matches: 11. The CDR3 region has the DNA TGTGCCAGCAGCCTTTCTAGCGGGGGCCCTAATGGGGAGCTGTTTTTT. It encodes CASSLSSGGPNGELFF.

The rearrangement links TRBV20-1 to TRBJ1-2; 9 bases line up with TRBD1. The trim removed 5 bases at V and 0 bases at J, leaving 4 bases unmatched. The CDR3 is 14 residues long. The V gene's germline CDR1 is DFQATT and CDR2 SNEGSKA (reference sequence). The CDR3 is CSAHTGGSNYGYTF. In nucleotides, the CDR3 is TGCAGTGCTCATACAGGGGGCTCTAACTATGGCTACACCTTC.

This chain uses TRBV20-1 with TRBJ2-3; D may be TRBD2 (7 bases). Germline V gene lookup returns CDR1 DFQATT and CDR2 SNEGSKA (reference sequence). Trimming took off 5 bases at V and 6 bases at J, with 24 bases between the two ends. The CDR3 extends over 16 amino acids. The CDR3 here is CSAPPLGGGLGDTQYF. DNA of the CDR3: TGCAGTGCTCCCCCTCTCGGCGGGGGCCTTGGGGATACGCAGTATTTT.

This clonotype was seen a few times. The chain joins TRBV6-6 to TRBJ2-3, with TRBD1 matching over 8 bases. The CDR3 loop spans 13 amino acids. In germline, CDR1 is MNHNY, CDR2 SVGAGI (reference sequence). V lost 5 bases, J lost 10 bases, and 8 bases stayed unmatched. The CDR3 bases are TGTGCCAGCAGTCCAACGACAGGGGCTCCGCAGTATTTT. This gives the protein CASSPTTGAPQYF.

This clonotype was picked up a small number of times. The rearrangement links TRBV19 to TRBJ1-5; tentatively, D is TRBD1 (6 bases). CDR1 and CDR2 (germline): LNHDA, SQIVND (reference sequence). CDR3 size: 14 residues. V was pared by 9 bases and J by 4 bases, with 16 bases between. CDR3 in amino acids: CASGGQKGNQPQHF. The CDR3 nucleotides read TGTGCCAGCGGGGGGCAAAAGGGGAATCAGCCCCAGCATTTT.

The rearrangement joins TRBV20-1 to TRBJ1-1; no clear D gene. With 3 bases removed from V and 4 bases from J, the gap between germline ends came to 21 bases. There are 16 residues in the CDR3. The germline gives CDR1 DFQATT, CDR2 SNEGSKA (reference sequence). In DNA form, the CDR3 reads TGCAGTGCTAGCCTCAGGAGCCGGCTTGTGTTCACTGAAGCTTTCTTT. Translating gives CSASLRSRLVFTEAFF.

This clonotype occurred many times. The chain carries TRBV7-6 and TRBJ2-1; weak D call: TRBD1 (6 bases). Germline V gene lookup returns CDR1 SGHVS and CDR2 FNYEAQ. This CDR3 region has 15 residues. Trimming removed 2 bases at V and 5 bases at J, with 13 bases between. CDR3 sequence: CASSLYRDTNNEQFF. The DNA of the CDR3 is TGTGCCAGCAGCTTATATCGGGACACCAACAATGAGCAGTTCTTC.

Worth noting for this clonotype: A single base separates this from a much larger clone, so it may be a read error. CDR3 coding DNA: TGTGCCAACAGTTTTACCGGGACAGCTATGAACACTGAAGCTTTCTTT. This codes for CANSFTGTAMNTEAFF. This chain connects TRBV7-2 to TRBJ1-1; TRBD1 matches at 7 bases. The germline CDR1 and CDR2 sequences are SGHTA and FQGNSA. This CDR3 has 16 amino acids. V was clipped by 10 bases and J by 0 bases; unmatched bases: 14.

This clonotype has more than one count but fewer than ten. The J gene is TRBJ2-2, the V gene TRBV7-9; D gene ambiguous. Germline V gene data show CDR1 as SEHNR and CDR2 as FQNEAQ (reference sequence). This CDR3 is 15 amino acids long. V gave up 3 bases and J gave up 1 base, with 9 bases separating them. The CDR3 DNA reads as TGTGCCAGCAGCTTCAACATGAAGAACACCGGGGAGCTGTTTTTT. It is translated as CASSFNMKNTGELFF.

This clonotype was counted once. The chain has TRBV10-2 and TRBJ1-5, with D tentatively TRBD1 (6 bases). Germline loops: CDR1 WSHSY, CDR2 SAAADI. This CDR3 region has 14 residues. Trimming stripped 1 base from V and 9 bases from J, with 13 bases between. The CDR3 here is CASSEWGGGRPQHF. CDR3 nucleotide sequence: TGCGCCAGCAGTGAGTGGGGGGGCGGTCGGCCCCAGCATTTT.